This TCR beta chain comes out of a study of T-cell reconstitution after alpha-beta-depleted transplantation in children. Broader study findings: T-cell numbers and diversity one year post-transplant derived largely from freshly generated T cells.

From germline, CDR1 is MNHNY and CDR2 SVGAGI (reference sequence). With 4 bases removed from V and 5 bases from J, the gap between germline ends came to 11 bases. The CDR3 spans 13 residues. This clonotype was found many times. Its antigen is not identified. The authors prepared the TCRbeta library with unique molecular identifiers. TCRdb reanalysed the PCR reads using MiXCR and keeps one entry per CDR3 protein. The sample consists of 200,000 to 300,000 distinct CDR3 sequences, 6.5% to 9% of them appearing once. The chain joins TRBV6-6 to TRBJ1-1; D is unclear. The TCR sequence derives from a male patient younger than 18 who had a stem cell transplant for acute lymphoblastic leukemia, so the T cells may come from the graft donor. The sample here was PBMCs, mostly from graft donor cells, taken 180 days after TCRalphabeta/CD19-depleted stem cell transplant. CDR3 sequence (DNA): TGTGCCAGCAGTTTACCCCTTGGTACTGAAGCTTTCTTT. Translation gives CASSLPLGTEAFF.